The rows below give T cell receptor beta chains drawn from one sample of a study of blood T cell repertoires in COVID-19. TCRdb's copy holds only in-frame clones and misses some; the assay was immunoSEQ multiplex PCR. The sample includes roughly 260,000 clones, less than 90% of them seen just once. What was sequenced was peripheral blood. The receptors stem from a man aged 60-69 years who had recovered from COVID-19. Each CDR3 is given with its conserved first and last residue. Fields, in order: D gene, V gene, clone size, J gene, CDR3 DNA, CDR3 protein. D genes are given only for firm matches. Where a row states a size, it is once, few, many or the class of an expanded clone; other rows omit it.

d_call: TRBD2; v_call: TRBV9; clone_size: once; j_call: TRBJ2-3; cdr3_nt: TGTGCCAGCAGCCCGGGGGGTACGCAGTATTTT; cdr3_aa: CASSPGGTQYF
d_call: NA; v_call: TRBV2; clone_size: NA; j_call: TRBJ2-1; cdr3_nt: TGTGCCAGCAGCCGGCAGGGAGGTGATGAGCAGTTCTTC; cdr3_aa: CASSRQGGDEQFF
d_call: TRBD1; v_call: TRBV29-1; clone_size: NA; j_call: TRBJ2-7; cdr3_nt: TGCAGCGCTACTAGGACAGGAGCCTACGAGCAGTACTTC; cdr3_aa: CSATRTGAYEQYF
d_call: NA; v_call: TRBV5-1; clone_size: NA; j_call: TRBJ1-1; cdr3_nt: TGCGCCAGCAGTCACATCCTGCCGGGGGGCGGATACATGAACACTGAAGCTTTCTTT; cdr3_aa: CASSHILPGGGYMNTEAFF
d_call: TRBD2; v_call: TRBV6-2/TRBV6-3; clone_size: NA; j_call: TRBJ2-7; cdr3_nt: TGTGCCAGCAGTTTCTTCAGCGGGGGGACCTACGAGCAGTACTTC; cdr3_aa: CASSFFSGGTYEQYF
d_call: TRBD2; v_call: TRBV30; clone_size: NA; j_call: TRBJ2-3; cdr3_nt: TGTGCCTGGAGTCCAGGGACTAGTCTCGGCACAGATACGCAGTATTTT; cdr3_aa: CAWSPGTSLGTDTQYF
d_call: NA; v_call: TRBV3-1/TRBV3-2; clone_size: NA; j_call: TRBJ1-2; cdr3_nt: TGTGCCAGCAGCCCGGCAGGGCTCTTTCTAGGCTATGGCTACACCTTC; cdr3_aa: CASSPAGLFLGYGYTF
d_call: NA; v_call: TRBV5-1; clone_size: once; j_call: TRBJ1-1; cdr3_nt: TGCGCCAGTTGGACAGAGGGATCGACTGAAGCTTTCTTT; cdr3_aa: CASWTEGSTEAFF
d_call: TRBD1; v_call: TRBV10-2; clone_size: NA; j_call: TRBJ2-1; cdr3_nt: TGCGCCAGCAGCTATACCGGACAGGCCAACAATGAGCAGTTCTTC; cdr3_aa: CASSYTGQANNEQFF
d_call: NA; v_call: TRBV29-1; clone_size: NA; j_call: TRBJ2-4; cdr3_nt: TGCAGCGTTGAGTGGCAGGGGGGCAGGAACATTCAGTACTTC; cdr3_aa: CSVEWQGGRNIQYF
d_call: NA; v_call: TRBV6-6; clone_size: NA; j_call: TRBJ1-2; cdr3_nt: TGTGCCAGCGTTCGTGACTATGGCTACACCTTC; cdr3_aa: CASVRDYGYTF
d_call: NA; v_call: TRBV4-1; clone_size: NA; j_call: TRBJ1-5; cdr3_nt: TGCGCCAGCAGCCAAGACCCAGGGACATATAGCAATCAGCCCCAGCATTTT; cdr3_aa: CASSQDPGTYSNQPQHF
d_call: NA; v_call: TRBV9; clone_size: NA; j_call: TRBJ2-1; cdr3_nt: TGTGCCAGCAGCGTATCCCCCCAGATGATAAGCGGGGAGCAGTTCTTC; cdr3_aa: CASSVSPQMISGEQFF
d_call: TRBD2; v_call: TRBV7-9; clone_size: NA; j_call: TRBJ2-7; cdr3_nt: TGTGCCAGCAGCTTAAGGGCGGGGGGAAACTACGAGCAGTACTTC; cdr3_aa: CASSLRAGGNYEQYF
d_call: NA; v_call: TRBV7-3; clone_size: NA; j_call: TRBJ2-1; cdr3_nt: TGTGCCAGCAGCTTTAATGAGGGGAGTGGGGGCTTGGGTGAGCAGTTCTTC; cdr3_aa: CASSFNEGSGGLGEQFF
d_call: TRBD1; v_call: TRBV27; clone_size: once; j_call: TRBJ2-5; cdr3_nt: TGTGCCAGCAGCTACAGGGGTGAGACCCAGTACTTC; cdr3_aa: CASSYRGETQYF
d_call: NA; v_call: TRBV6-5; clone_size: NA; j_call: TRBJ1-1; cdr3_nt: TGTGCCAGCAGTCCCCCTCGAGACAGGTACACTGAAGCTTTCTTT; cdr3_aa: CASSPPRDRYTEAFF
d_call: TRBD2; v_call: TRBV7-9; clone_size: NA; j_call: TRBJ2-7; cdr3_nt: TGTGCCAGCAGCTCCCCGACTAGCGGGTCTCCCTACGAGCAGTACTTC; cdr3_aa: CASSSPTSGSPYEQYF
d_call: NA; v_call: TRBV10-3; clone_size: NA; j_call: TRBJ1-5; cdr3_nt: TGTGCCACCTCCGTTGGTGGGGAGGACAATCAGCCCCAGCATTTT; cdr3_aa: CATSVGGEDNQPQHF
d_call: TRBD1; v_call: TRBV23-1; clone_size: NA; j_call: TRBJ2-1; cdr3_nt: TGCGCCGTAGGGACAGGGGGCTTCAATGAGCAGTTCTTC; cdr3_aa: CAVGTGGFNEQFF
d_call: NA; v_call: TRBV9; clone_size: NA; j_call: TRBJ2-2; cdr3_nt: TGTGCCAGTGGGGGGACCGGGGAGCTGTTTTTT; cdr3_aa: CASGGTGELFF
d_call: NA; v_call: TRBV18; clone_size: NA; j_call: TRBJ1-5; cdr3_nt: TGTGCCAGCTCACCAGAACAGGGTAGGGATCAGCCCCAGCATTTT; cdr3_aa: CASSPEQGRDQPQHF
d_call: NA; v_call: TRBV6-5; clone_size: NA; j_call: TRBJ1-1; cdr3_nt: TGTGCCAGCAGTCCCCAAACGGGGGGGCCTTTCTTT; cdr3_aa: CASSPQTGGPFF
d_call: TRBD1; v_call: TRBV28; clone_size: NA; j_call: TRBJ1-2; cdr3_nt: TGTGCCAGCAGTTTTGGGACAGGGGGCAGAGCGTATGGCTACACCTTC; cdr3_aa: CASSFGTGGRAYGYTF
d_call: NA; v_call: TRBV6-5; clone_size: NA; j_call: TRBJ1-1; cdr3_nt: TGTGCCAGCAGCCCCGGCCAGGGGAACACTGAAGCTTTCTTT; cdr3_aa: CASSPGQGNTEAFF
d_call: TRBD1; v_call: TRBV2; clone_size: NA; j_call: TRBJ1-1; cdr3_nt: TGTGCCAGCAGTCAAGGACAGGGGAAGGTGGGAGCTTTCTTT; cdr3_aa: CASSQGQGKVGAFF
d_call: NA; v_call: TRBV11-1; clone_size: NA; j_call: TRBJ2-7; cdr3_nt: TGTGCCAGCAGCTTGAGGGCAGTCGAGCTCTACGAGCAGTACTTC; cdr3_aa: CASSLRAVELYEQYF
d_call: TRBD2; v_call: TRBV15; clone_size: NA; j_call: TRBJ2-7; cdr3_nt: TGTGCCACCAGCAGACTAGCGGGGGGGCTGTTTCCCTACGAGCAGTACTTC; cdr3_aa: CATSRLAGGLFPYEQYF
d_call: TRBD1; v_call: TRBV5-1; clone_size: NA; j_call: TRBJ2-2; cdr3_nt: TGCGCCAGCGGGGACAGCACTAACACCGGGGAGCTGTTTTTT; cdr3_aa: CASGDSTNTGELFF
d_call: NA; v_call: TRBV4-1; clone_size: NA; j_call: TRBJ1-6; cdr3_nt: TGCGCCAGCAGGCTCCGCGGGGGCATAGATTCACCCCTCCACTTT; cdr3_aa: CASRLRGGIDSPLHF
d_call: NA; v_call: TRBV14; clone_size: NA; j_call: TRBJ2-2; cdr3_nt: TGTGCCAGCAGGCAACAGGGATCCACCGGGGAGCTGTTTTTT; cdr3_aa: CASRQQGSTGELFF
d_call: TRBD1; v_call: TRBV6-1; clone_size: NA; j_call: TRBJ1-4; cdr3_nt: TGTGCCAGCAGCGAAGGGACAGGGTTGCGGGATAATGAAAAACTGTTTTTT; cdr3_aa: CASSEGTGLRDNEKLFF
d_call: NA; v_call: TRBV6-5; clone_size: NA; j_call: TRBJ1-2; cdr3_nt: TGTGCCAGCAGTTACTTTTGGGGGGGCGGATATGGCTACACCTTC; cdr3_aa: CASSYFWGGGYGYTF
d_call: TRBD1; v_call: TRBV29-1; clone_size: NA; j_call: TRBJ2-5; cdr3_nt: TGCAGCGTTGACCTAGGACAGGGGGCGGGGGAGACCCAGTACTTC; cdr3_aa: CSVDLGQGAGETQYF
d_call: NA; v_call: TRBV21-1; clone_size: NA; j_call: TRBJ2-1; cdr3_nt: TGTGCCAGCAGCAAACTCTTCTCATGGAGGGGGGGCCCCAGCTCCTACAATGAGCAGTTCTTC; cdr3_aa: CASSKLFSWRGGPSSYNEQFF
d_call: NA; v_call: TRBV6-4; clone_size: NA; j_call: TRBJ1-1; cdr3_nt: TGTGCCAGCAGTGAACTCCTTAACACTGAAGCTTTCTTT; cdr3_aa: CASSELLNTEAFF
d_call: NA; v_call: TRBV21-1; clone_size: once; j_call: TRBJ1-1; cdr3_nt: TGTGCCAGCAGCCAGGGGGCGAACACTGAAGCTTTCTTT; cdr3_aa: CASSQGANTEAFF
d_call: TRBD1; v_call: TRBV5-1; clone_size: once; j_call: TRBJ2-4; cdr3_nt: TGCGCCAGCAGCTTAAGGACAGGGGGCGAAGGTCTAGCCAAAAACATTCAGTACTTC; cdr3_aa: CASSLRTGGEGLAKNIQYF
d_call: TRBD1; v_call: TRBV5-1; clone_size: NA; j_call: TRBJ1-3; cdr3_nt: TGCGCCAGCAGCCCGACAGGGGGCAAGGTCGGTGGAAACACCATATATTTT; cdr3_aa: CASSPTGGKVGGNTIYF
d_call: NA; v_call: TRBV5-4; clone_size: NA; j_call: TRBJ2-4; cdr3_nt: TGTGCCAGCAGCTTGGCTCCTGGCAGGGGGGAAAACATTCAGTACTTC; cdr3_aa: CASSLAPGRGENIQYF
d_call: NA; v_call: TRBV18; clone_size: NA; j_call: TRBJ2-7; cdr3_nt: TGTGCCAGCTCACCCCCCGCGGGGACGGCCTACGAGCAGTACTTC; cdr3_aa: CASSPPAGTAYEQYF
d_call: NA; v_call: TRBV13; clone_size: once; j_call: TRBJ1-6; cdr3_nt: TGTGCCAGCAGCGGCGGGGGGAGCTCCTATAATTCACCCCTCCACTTT; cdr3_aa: CASSGGGSSYNSPLHF
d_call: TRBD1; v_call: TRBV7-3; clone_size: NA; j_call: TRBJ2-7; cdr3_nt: TGTGCCAGCAGCGACCGACAGGGGGCCGGGGACGAGCAGTACTTC; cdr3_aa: CASSDRQGAGDEQYF
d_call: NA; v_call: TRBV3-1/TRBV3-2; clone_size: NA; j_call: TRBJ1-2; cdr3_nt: TGTGCCAGCAGCAAGTTCACAGCAGTCTCCTACACCTTC; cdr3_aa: CASSKFTAVSYTF
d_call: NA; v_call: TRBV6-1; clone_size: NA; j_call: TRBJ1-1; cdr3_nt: TGTGCCAGCAGTGATGTCGGAGGGCCCACTGAAGCTTTCTTT; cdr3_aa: CASSDVGGPTEAFF
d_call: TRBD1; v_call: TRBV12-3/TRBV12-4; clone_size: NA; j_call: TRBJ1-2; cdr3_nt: TGTGCCAGCAGTCCCGGGACAGAGGGAGGCTACACCTTC; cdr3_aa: CASSPGTEGGYTF
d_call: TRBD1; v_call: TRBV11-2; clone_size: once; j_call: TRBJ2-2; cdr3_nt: TGTGCCAGCAGCGAATGGGACAGGGGGCTCACCGGGGAGCTGTTTTTT; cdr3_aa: CASSEWDRGLTGELFF
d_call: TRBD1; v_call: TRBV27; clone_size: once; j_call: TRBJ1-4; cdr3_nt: TGTGCCAGCAGGGTGGACAGGGCAAGGGGAAAACTGTTTTTT; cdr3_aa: CASRVDRARGKLFF